These 31 T cell receptor beta chains share one sample of origin, sequenced in a study of cytomegalovirus exposure and HLA in healthy donors. A multiplex PCR was run with 60 Vbeta primers and 13 Jbeta primers. TCRdb keeps only in-frame clones here, not all; method: immunoSEQ multiplex PCR. The profile shows about 140,000 clones, approximately 80% of them singletons. The sample was PBMCs. The receptors were sampled from a woman aged 45-65 years in good health and CMV-seropositive.

This clone was counted once. The J gene is TRBJ2-4, the V gene TRBV6-1; D is possibly TRBD1 (6 bases). V dropped 3 bases and J dropped 2 bases, with 14 bases sitting between them. Per the germline V gene, CDR1 is MNHNS and CDR2 is SASEGT. The CDR3 is made up of 16 amino acids. CDR3 amino acids: CASSDNRVGPKNIQYF. The CDR3 bases are TGTGCCAGCAGTGATAACAGGGTTGGGCCCAAAAACATTCAGTACTTC.

Only a few counts were recorded for this clone. The genes are TRBV5-1 and TRBJ2-7; a possible D gene is TRBD1 (7 bases). The CDR3 is 13 amino acids. V shed 1 base and J shed 6 bases, with 11 bases lying between them. CDR1 is SGHRS and CDR2 is YFSETQ in the germline V gene. DNA for the CDR3: TGCGCCAGCAGCTTGAACAGGGGAGGCGAGCAGTACTTC. This translates into CASSLNRGGEQYF. The whole variable domain, remainder taken from reference TRBV5-1 and TRBJ2-7, is KAGVTQTPRYLIKTRGQQVTLSCSPISGHRSVSWYQQTPGQGLQFLFEYFSETQRNKGNFPGRFSGRQFSNSRSEMNVSTLELGDSALYLCASSLNRGGEQYFGPGTRLTVT.

The chain uses TRBV7-2 and TRBJ1-2; D is ambiguous. Germline CDR1 and CDR2: SGHTA and FQGNSA. The germline V and J ends were trimmed by 4 bases and 8 bases, with 11 bases remaining between them. The CDR3 contains 12 residues. The CDR3 reads CASSSRTRGYTF. CDR3 in DNA: TGTGCCAGCAGCTCGCGAACGCGGGGCTACACCTTC.

The rearrangement joins TRBV5-1 to TRBJ2-5, with 9 bases identical to TRBD2. Per the germline V gene, CDR1 is SGHRS and CDR2 is YFSETQ. The ends lost 2 bases at V and 5 bases at J; junction bases unmatched: 4. There are 14 residues in the CDR3. For the CDR3, the DNA is TGCGCCAGCAGCTTCAGCGGGGGGTTCGAGACCCAGTACTTC. Translated, it gives CASSFSGGFETQYF.

The sample holds a few counts of this clone. The rearrangement links TRBV7-6 to TRBJ2-2; D may be TRBD1 (6 bases). In germline, CDR1 is SGHVS, CDR2 FNYEAQ. V lost 5 bases and J lost 4, with 14 bases in between. The CDR3 has 15 amino acids. The CDR3 nucleotides are TGTGCCAGCAGCCGGGTCGGGACATTCACCGGGGAGCTGTTTTTT. Protein: CASSRVGTFTGELFF.

V is TRBV18 and J is TRBJ2-6; maybe TRBD1 (5 bases). The CDR3 totals 16 residues. Germline CDR1 KGHSH, CDR2 LQKENI. V lost 6 bases, J lost 6 bases, and 18 bases lay in between. CDR3 amino acids: CASSPRRGVVANVLTF. CDR3 in DNA: TGTGCCAGCTCTCCCCGAAGGGGTGTAGTGGCCAACGTCCTGACTTTC.

The chain is built from TRBV15 and TRBJ1-5; D is ambiguous. With 5 bases removed from V and 7 bases from J, the gap between germline ends came to 12 bases. The CDR3 has 13 amino acids. Germline V gene sequence: CDR1 LNHNV, CDR2 YYDKDF (reference sequence). CDR3 DNA: TGTGCCACCAGCCCCGACATAGAGCAGCCCCAGCATTTT. This sequence encodes CATSPDIEQPQHF.

This clone showed up just a few times. The chain combines TRBV5-1 with TRBJ1-5; 7 nucleotides align to TRBD1. V shed 0 bases and J 1 base; nucleotides not matched to a gene: 4. The CDR3 length is 16 residues. Germline V lookup: CDR1 SGHRS, CDR2 YFSETQ. The CDR3 sequence is CASSLEGTESNQPQHF. The CDR3 DNA follows: TGCGCCAGCAGCTTGGAAGGGACAGAGAGCAATCAGCCCCAGCATTTT.

This chain links TRBV28 with TRBJ1-1; D not resolved. V lost 2 bases to trimming and J lost 0 bases, with 10 bases between them. CDR3 length equals 15 residues. Per germline, CDR1 MDHEN and CDR2 SYDVKM. The CDR3 loop reads CASSLSRLMNTEAFF. The DNA of the CDR3 is TGTGCCAGCAGTTTAAGCAGACTCATGAACACTGAAGCTTTCTTT. Full variable domain (missing parts from reference TRBV28 and TRBJ1-1): DVKVTQSSRYLVKRTGEKVFLECVQDMDHENMFWYRQDPGLGLRLIYFSYDVKMKEKGDIPEGYSVSREKKERFSLILESASTNQTSMYLCASSLSRLMNTEAFFGQGTRLTVV.

The V gene is TRBV7-9, the J gene TRBJ1-4; 8 nucleotides align to TRBD1. J gave up 5 bases and V 5 bases, and 4 bases lay outside the gene matches. Germline loops: CDR1 SEHNR, CDR2 FQNEAQ (reference sequence). This CDR3 contains 14 residues. Here the CDR3 DNA reads TGTGCCAGCAGCCTACAGGGGGGGAATGAAAAACTGTTTTTT. Translated, it gives CASSLQGGNEKLFF.

This chain joins TRBV5-6 and TRBJ2-5; 8 nucleotides line up with TRBD2. Germline lookup yields CDR1 SGHDT and CDR2 YYEEEE. The length of the CDR3 is 15 residues. Germline trimming cut 0 bases from V and 4 bases from J; bases unmatched to any gene: 5. CDR3 region: CASSLGGGPPETQYF. Here the CDR3 DNA reads TGTGCCAGCAGCTTGGGCGGGGGGCCCCCAGAGACCCAGTACTTC.

This sequence joins TRBV5-6 and TRBJ1-2; 7 bases are shared with TRBD1. CDR3 length: 16 amino acids. With V trimmed by 4 bases and J by 4 bases, 13 bases remained unmatched. The V gene's germline CDR1 is SGHDT and CDR2 YYEEEE. The DNA for the CDR3 is TGTGCCAGCAGCCTGTTGGGGCCACAGGGGACCTATGGCTACACCTTC. This encodes CASSLLGPQGTYGYTF.

The chain employs TRBV29-1 and TRBJ2-7; 9 bases align to TRBD1. J gave up 4 bases and V 4 bases, and 5 bases lay outside the gene matches. This CDR3 is built from 13 residues. Germline V CDR1 and CDR2: SQVTM, ANQGSEA. This CDR3 is CSVGGTGRYEQYF. The CDR3 bases are TGCAGCGTTGGCGGGACAGGGAGGTACGAGCAGTACTTC.

The V call is TRBV9, the J call TRBJ1-3; possibly TRBD1 for D (6 bases). V gave up 3 bases and J gave up 0 bases, with 13 bases separating them. Germline V gives CDR1 SGDLS, CDR2 YYNGEE. This CDR3 has 16 amino acids. CDR3 bases: TGTGCCAGCAGCGGACAGGTGCCTATCTCTGGAAACACCATATATTTT. Translation gives CASSGQVPISGNTIYF.

This rearrangement joins TRBV6-6 to TRBJ2-5; TRBD1 agrees at 7 bases. Germline-derived CDR1 and CDR2 are MNHNY and SVGAGI (reference sequence). The CDR3 totals 15 residues. Trimming took 6 bases from V and 4 from J; bases not matched to a gene: 11. The CDR3 DNA sequence: TGTGCCAGCAGGCCCGCAGGGGGAATCGTAGAGACCCAGTACTTC. It is translated as CASRPAGGIVETQYF.

The chain recombines TRBV6-5 with TRBJ1-6; 7 bases map to TRBD1. This CDR3 spans 14 amino acids. Germline V CDR1 and CDR2: MNHEY, SVGAGI. V was clipped by 4 bases and J by 11 bases; unmatched bases: 8. For the CDR3, the DNA is TGTGCCAGCAGTTCGACAGGGCGTTTGGCACCCCTCCACTTT. Its translation: CASSSTGRLAPLHF.

This chain links TRBV6-1 with TRBJ1-5; D perhaps matches TRBD1 (5 bases). The CDR3 contains 15 residues. V lost 4 bases and J lost 0, with 10 bases in between. Germline V gene sequence: CDR1 MNHNS, CDR2 SASEGT. The DNA for the CDR3 is TGTGCCAGCAGTGGGGGACTTACTAGCAATCAGCCCCAGCATTTT. This sequence encodes CASSGGLTSNQPQHF.

V usage is TRBV7-9 and J usage is TRBJ1-1; no definite D call. Germline assignment: CDR1 SEHNR and CDR2 FQNEAQ (reference sequence). The CDR3 length is 15 residues. Trimming shortened V by 6 bases and J by 2 bases, and 16 bases separated the two germline ends. CDR3 sequence: CASRGRIGPNTEAFF. CDR3 nucleotide sequence: TGTGCCAGCAGGGGGAGAATCGGGCCCAACACTGAAGCTTTCTTT.

V usage is TRBV7-9 and J usage is TRBJ2-1; 7 bases are shared with TRBD1. The trim removed 6 bases at V and 4 bases at J, leaving 9 bases unmatched. The CDR3 runs 15 residues. CDR1 SEHNR and CDR2 FQNEAQ come from the germline V gene (reference sequence). The CDR3 sequence: CASSPQGQPYNEQFF. As DNA, the CDR3 is TGTGCCAGCAGTCCTCAGGGACAGCCTTACAATGAGCAGTTCTTC.

The chain has TRBV28 and TRBJ2-2; maybe TRBD1 (5 bases). V was cut by 4 bases and J by 5 bases, with 8 bases left in between. This CDR3 has 13 residues. The germline CDR1 and CDR2 sequences are MDHEN and SYDVKM. The CDR3 DNA sequence: TGTGCCAGCAGTTCCACAGGTACCGGGGAGCTGTTTTTT. It translates to CASSSTGTGELFF.

The rearrangement links TRBV28 to TRBJ2-2, with TRBD1 as a possible D gene (5 bases). V was shortened by 6 bases and J by 5 bases, with 10 bases between the two germline ends. The germline CDR1 and CDR2 sequences are MDHEN and SYDVKM. The CDR3 extends over 13 amino acids. In nucleotides, the CDR3 is TGTGCCAGCAGGGGGAAGGGGACCGGGGAGCTGTTTTTT. Encoded protein: CASRGKGTGELFF.

The chain combines TRBV7-2 with TRBJ2-3, with 8 bases identical to TRBD1. J was trimmed by 5 bases and V by 2 bases; bases with no gene match: 3. CDR1 and CDR2 (germline): SGHTA, FQGNSA. This CDR3 has 14 amino acids. As DNA, the CDR3 is TGTGCCAGCAGCTTACAGGGGGCGGGAGATACGCAGTATTTT. It yields the protein CASSLQGAGDTQYF.

A single count supports this clone. The chain joins TRBV6-5 to TRBJ2-1, with D perhaps TRBD2 (5 bases). This CDR3 comprises 15 residues. Germline CDR1 MNHEY, CDR2 SVGAGI. Trimming took 4 bases from V and 3 from J, leaving 13 bases between them. The CDR3 sequence: CASSFYSGLYNEQFF. DNA of the CDR3: TGTGCCAGCAGTTTCTACTCAGGACTCTACAATGAGCAGTTCTTC.

This chain links TRBV5-1 with TRBJ2-5, with 9 bases that match TRBD2. Looked up from germline, CDR1 is SGHRS and CDR2 is YFSETQ. Trimming at V came to 3 bases and at J to 4 bases, leaving 16 bases not matched to a gene. The CDR3 spans 18 residues. The CDR3 region is CASSSGPPAGGGGETQYF. CDR3 sequence (DNA): TGCGCCAGCAGCTCCGGCCCCCCAGCGGGGGGCGGGGGAGAGACCCAGTACTTC.

This chain connects TRBV7-3 to TRBJ2-5; D possibly corresponds to TRBD2 (6 bases). Trimming left V 3 bases short and J 4 bases short, with 15 bases between. CDR1 is SGHTA and CDR2 is FQGTGA in the germline V gene. This CDR3 is 15 amino acids long. The CDR3: CASSFTGTASETQYF. Here the CDR3 DNA reads TGTGCCAGCAGCTTTACCGGGACTGCCTCAGAGACCCAGTACTTC.

The CDR3 loop reads CASSLKSQVDEQFF. In DNA, the CDR3 is TGTGCCAGCAGCTTAAAGAGCCAGGTCGATGAGCAGTTCTTC. The chain combines TRBV7-3 with TRBJ2-1; D unresolved. Trimming cost V 1 base and J 8 bases, with 12 bases left between them. This CDR3 is built from 14 residues. From germline, CDR1 is SGHTA and CDR2 FQGTGA. Looking up the rest from reference TRBV7-3 and TRBJ2-1 gives the full variable domain: GAGVSQTPSNKVTEKGKYVELRCDPISGHTALYWYRQSLGQGPEFLIYFQGTGAADDSGLPNDRFFAVRPEGSVSTLKIQRTERGDSAVYLCASSLKSQVDEQFFGPGTRLTVL.

This clone is a singleton in its sample. V gene TRBV9 combines with J gene TRBJ2-5; 8 bases fit TRBD1. The trim removed 3 bases at V and 4 bases at J, leaving 8 bases unmatched. The CDR3 consists of 15 residues. The V gene's germline CDR1 is SGDLS and CDR2 YYNGEE. The CDR3 region is CASSAFGQGGETQYF. The CDR3 nucleotides read TGTGCCAGCAGCGCCTTCGGACAGGGCGGAGAGACCCAGTACTTC.

The chain recombines TRBV11-2 with TRBJ2-1; D remains unclear. Germline values: CDR1 SGHAT, CDR2 FQNNGV. This CDR3 comprises 15 residues. Between the trimmed V and J ends, which lost 0 bases and 4 bases, there was a span of 10 bases. CDR3 sequence (DNA): TGTGCCAGCAGCTTAGACCCTGTCCGGTACAATGAGCAGTTCTTC. As protein: CASSLDPVRYNEQFF.

The chain combines TRBV2 with TRBJ1-4, with 11 bases identical to TRBD1. The CDR3 totals 16 residues. The junction had 5 bases not matched to a gene; V was cut back by 6 bases and J by 2 bases. Germline loops: CDR1 SNHLY, CDR2 FYNNEI. The CDR3 region has the DNA TGTGCCAGCAGGTGGACAGGGGGCTCCACTAATGAAAAACTGTTTTTT. This gives the protein CASRWTGGSTNEKLFF.

V usage is TRBV18 and J usage is TRBJ2-6, with D perhaps matching TRBD2 (5 bases). Germline CDR1 and CDR2: KGHSH and LQKENI. This CDR3 spans 15 amino acids. V dropped 3 bases and J dropped 0 bases, with 6 bases sitting between them. DNA for the CDR3: TGTGCCAGCTCACCTCGGGGCTCTGGGGCCAACGTCCTGACTTTC. Residues: CASSPRGSGANVLTF.

The V call is TRBV4-2, the J call TRBJ2-7, with 7 bases that match TRBD2. J lost 2 bases, V lost 0 bases, and 4 bases had no gene match. This CDR3 region has 15 residues. CDR1 and CDR2 from the germline V gene are LGHNA and YNFKEQ. CDR3 sequence (DNA): TGTGCCAGCAGCCAAGAGTTGGGGACTACCTACGAGCAGTACTTC. Amino acids: CASSQELGTTYEQYF.